These 26 T cell receptor beta chains originate from one sample sequenced in a study of T cell repertoires in chronic hepatitis B (dated by TCRdb to between 2019 and 2020). Library construction relied on the immunoSEQ multiplex PCR assay. Here the immuneACCESS table is served through TCRdb, limited to in-frame sequences with V and J called. Missing clones are a known gap in these copies; in checked studies unresolved V genes cover under half, and the rest lacks a known reason. Across this sample there are around 710 clones, with 86% seen only once. 4.6% of the sample rests with the top ten. The sample comprised total CD8+ T cells from PBMCs. Source of these receptors: a human donor with chronic hepatitis B virus infection.

This chain joins TRBV5-1 and TRBJ1-1; D is unresolved. Deletions cut 0 bases from V and 1 base from J, with 10 bases between. CDR1 and CDR2 (germline): SGHRS, YFSETQ. The CDR3 has 15 residues. The CDR3 coding sequence is TGCGCCAGCAGCTTGGTGAGGCAGACGAACACTGAAGCTTTCTTT. Its translation is CASSLVRQTNTEAFF.

J is TRBJ2-7 and V is TRBV4-2; 14 positions match TRBD2. The V gene's germline CDR1 is LGHNA and CDR2 YNFKEQ. V was clipped by 0 bases and J by 4 bases; unmatched bases: 2. The length of the CDR3 is 16 residues. The CDR3 sequence is CASSQDGTSGSYEQYF. The CDR3 region has the DNA TGTGCCAGCAGCCAAGATGGGACTAGCGGGAGTTACGAGCAGTACTTC.

The chain links TRBV6-5 to TRBJ1-1; D gene ambiguous. The CDR3 has 13 amino acids. The V gene's germline CDR1 is MNHEY and CDR2 SVGAGI. The germline V and J ends were trimmed by 2 bases and 1 base, with 5 bases remaining between them. The DNA of the CDR3 is TGTGCCAGCAGTTACCCAGGGAACACTGAAGCTTTCTTT. This translates into CASSYPGNTEAFF.

V and J are TRBV5-4 and TRBJ2-2; 12 positions agree with TRBD2. The CDR3 spans 15 residues. Germline V gene sequence: CDR1 SGHNT, CDR2 YYREEE (reference sequence). J lost 6 bases, V lost 0 bases, and 0 bases had no gene match. Here the CDR3 reads CASSLGLAGAGELFF. DNA for the CDR3: TGTGCCAGCAGCTTGGGACTAGCGGGAGCCGGGGAGCTGTTTTTT.

The chain is built from TRBV5-1 and TRBJ2-3; the D call may be TRBD1 or TRBD2 (5 bases each). Germline assignment: CDR1 SGHRS and CDR2 YFSETQ. V was clipped by 6 bases and J by 1 base, with 12 bases between them. The CDR3 spans 14 residues. The CDR3 bases are TGCGCCAGCAACACGGGACCCCGCACAGATACGCAGTATTTT. It specifies CASNTGPRTDTQYF. Together with reference TRBV5-1 and TRBJ2-3, the CDR3 gives the full variable domain: KAGVTQTPRYLIKTRGQQVTLSCSPISGHRSVSWYQQTPGQGLQFLFEYFSETQRNKGNFPGRFSGRQFSNSRSEMNVSTLELGDSALYLCASNTGPRTDTQYFGPGTRLTVL.

This clone was seen a handful of times. CDR3: CASSQESNEQFF. In DNA form, the CDR3 reads TGCGCCAGCAGCCAAGAGTCAAATGAGCAGTTCTTC. The V gene is TRBV4-1, the J gene TRBJ2-1; D not certain. CDR3 length: 12 residues. Germline-derived CDR1 and CDR2 are MGHRA and YSYEKL. The germline V and J ends were trimmed by 0 bases and 7 bases, with 4 bases remaining between them.

This chain uses TRBV5-6 with TRBJ1-2, with 7 bases matching TRBD1. The CDR3 has 16 amino acids. V shed 2 bases and J 0 bases; nucleotides not matched to a gene: 7. Germline V gene sequence: CDR1 SGHDT, CDR2 YYEEEE. The CDR3, as DNA: TGTGCCAGCAGCTTATCGACAGGGTGGGCTAACTATGGCTACACCTTC. Protein product: CASSLSTGWANYGYTF.

This clone has a handful of counts. This chain uses TRBV4-2 with TRBJ1-1; D ambiguous. Germline V gene sequence: CDR1 LGHNA, CDR2 YNFKEQ. The CDR3 extends over 15 amino acids. Trimming cost V 2 bases and J 1 base, with 11 bases left between them. For the CDR3, the DNA is TGTGCCAGCAGCCAAAGGGCCGCAGGGAACACTGAAGCTTTCTTT. It codes for CASSQRAAGNTEAFF.

The rearrangement links TRBV6-1 to TRBJ2-7, with TRBD1 identical over 10 bases. Trimming cost V 2 bases and J 2 bases; bases outside gene matches: 3. CDR3 length: 15 residues. Germline V CDR1 and CDR2: MNHNS, SASEGT. The CDR3 nucleotides are TGTGCCAGCAGTGAAATCGGGACAGGGGCCTACGAGCAGTACTTC. Protein sequence: CASSEIGTGAYEQYF.

V gene TRBV6-5 combines with J gene TRBJ2-1; D gene ambiguous. Germline V CDR1 and CDR2: MNHEY, SVGAGI. V lost 5 bases, J lost 3 bases, and 14 bases lay in between. The CDR3 length is 15 residues. CDR3 sequence (DNA): TGTGCCAGCAGTCTCACGAGGATCCACTACAATGAGCAGTTCTTC. This sequence encodes CASSLTRIHYNEQFF.

The chain links TRBV13 to TRBJ2-7; TRBD2 matches at 7 bases. This CDR3 has 14 residues. V shed 3 bases and J 7 bases; nucleotides not matched to a gene: 9. Germline CDR1 is PRHDT and CDR2 is FYEKMQ (reference sequence). CDR3 sequence (DNA): TGTGCCAGCAGCTTGCGGGGGAGCGCCGGGGAGCAGTACTTC. Translated, it gives CASSLRGSAGEQYF. The complete variable domain, with remaining parts taken from reference TRBV13 and TRBJ2-7, reads AAGVIQSPRHLIKEKRETATLKCYPIPRHDTVYWYQQGPGQDPQFLISFYEKMQSDKGSIPDRFSAQQFSDYHSELNMSSLELGDSALYFCASSLRGSAGEQYFGPGTRLTVT.

This chain uses TRBV5-4 with TRBJ2-7; D remains unclear. The CDR3 has 14 residues. Germline assignment: CDR1 SGHNT and CDR2 YYREEE (reference sequence). V lost 0 bases and J lost 0, with 7 bases in between. This CDR3 is CASSLEGFSYEQYF. The CDR3 DNA sequence: TGTGCCAGCAGCTTGGAAGGTTTCTCCTACGAGCAGTACTTC.

The V gene is TRBV30, the J gene TRBJ1-1; D is perhaps TRBD1 (6 bases). The germline CDR1 and CDR2 sequences are GTSNPN and SVGIG (reference sequence). Trimming took off 1 base at V and 4 bases at J, with 13 bases between the two ends. CDR3 length: 14 residues. For the CDR3, the DNA is TGTGCCTGGAGTGCAGGGGTAGGCGTCACTGAAGCTTTCTTT. It codes for CAWSAGVGVTEAFF.

CDR3 amino acids: CASSDQGLNTEAFF. Written as DNA, the CDR3 is TGTGCCAGCAGTGACCAGGGATTGAACACTGAAGCTTTCTTT. The chain joins TRBV2 to TRBJ1-1; maybe TRBD1 (5 bases). CDR1 and CDR2 from the germline V gene are SNHLY and FYNNEI. The CDR3 runs 14 residues. Trimming took off 3 bases at V and 0 bases at J, with 8 bases between the two ends.

The rearrangement uses TRBV7-8 and TRBJ2-5, with 13 bases that match TRBD2. From germline, CDR1 is SGHVS and CDR2 FQNEAQ. CDR3 length: 18 amino acids. J lost 3 bases, V lost 5 bases, and 12 bases had no gene match. DNA of the CDR3: TGTGCCAGCAGCCCGGGACTAGCGGGACTGGCTTGGGAAGAGACCCAGTACTTC. It specifies CASSPGLAGLAWEETQYF.

V is TRBV4-1 and J is TRBJ2-7; TRBD1 is a possible D gene (6 bases). The V gene's germline CDR1 is MGHRA and CDR2 YSYEKL. V lost 5 bases and J 0 bases, leaving 11 bases between the germline ends. The CDR3 runs to 14 residues. CDR3 nucleotide sequence: TGCGCCAGCAGCGCCCGGGACAACTCCTACGAGCAGTACTTC. Protein: CASSARDNSYEQYF.

This clone was detected a few times. V usage is TRBV5-1 and J usage is TRBJ1-1; D possibly corresponds to TRBD1 (5 bases). Trimming removed 9 bases from V and 3 bases from J, with 15 bases in between. The germline V gene encodes CDR1 SGHRS and CDR2 YFSETQ. The CDR3 consists of 13 residues. CDR3 DNA: TGCGCCACTCCCCGAGGGGAGGACACTGAAGCTTTCTTT. It yields the protein CATPRGEDTEAFF.

This clone turned up a few times. V is TRBV6-5 and J is TRBJ2-2, with 8 bases lining up with TRBD2. CDR3 length: 14 residues. CDR1 and CDR2 from the germline V gene are MNHEY and SVGAGI. V gave up 5 bases and J gave up 7 bases; unmatched junction bases: 6. CDR3: CASSGGLESGELFF. DNA for the CDR3: TGTGCCAGCAGTGGGGGACTAGAAAGCGGGGAGCTGTTTTTT.

The CDR3 DNA is TGTGCCAGCAGCCATGGGAGGGACGAGCAGTACTTC. Its protein is CASSHGRDEQYF. V is TRBV5-8 and J is TRBJ2-7; 7 bases fit TRBD2. The CDR3 totals 12 residues. CDR1 and CDR2 (germline): SGHTS, YDEGEE. V shed 4 bases, J shed 5 bases, and the junction held 3 bases outside the gene matches.

The rearrangement links TRBV11-3 to TRBJ1-4; TRBD1 aligns across 8 bases. Trimming removed 5 bases from V and 7 bases from J; junction bases left unmatched: 6. The CDR3 consists of 14 residues. The germline CDR1 and CDR2 sequences are SGHNT and YENEEA. CDR3 loop: CASSADRVGEKLFF. CDR3 bases: TGTGCCAGCAGCGCGGACAGGGTTGGTGAAAAACTGTTTTTT.

This clone was picked up a small number of times. V and J are TRBV7-9 and TRBJ1-2; 9 bases map to TRBD1. Looked up from germline, CDR1 is SEHNR and CDR2 is FQNEAQ (reference sequence). J gave up 5 bases and V 5 bases, and 12 bases lay outside the gene matches. CDR3 length: 16 amino acids. The CDR3 DNA reads as TGTGCCAGCAGCGGAGACAGGGGGAGCCTTTGGTATGGCTACACCTTC. It codes for CASSGDRGSLWYGYTF.

The sample holds a few counts of this clone. This rearrangement joins TRBV29-1 to TRBJ1-1, with D hard to call. Germline values: CDR1 SQVTM, CDR2 ANQGSEA. Trimming cost V 1 base and J 1 base, with 7 bases left between them. This CDR3 comprises 13 residues. CDR3 nucleotides: TGCAGCGTTGAAGGGGAGTGGAACACTGAAGCTTTCTTT. Its translation is CSVEGEWNTEAFF.

CDR3 sequence reads: CASSLAGGGNFNGYTF. The DNA of the CDR3 is TGTGCCAGCAGCTTGGCTGGTGGGGGGAATTTTAATGGCTACACCTTC. The chain links TRBV5-5 to TRBJ1-2, with a tentative D call TRBD1 (5 bases). Looked up from germline, CDR1 is SGHKS and CDR2 is YYEKEE (reference sequence). With 0 bases removed from V and 6 bases from J, the gap between germline ends came to 18 bases. This CDR3 is built from 16 residues.

The DNA for the CDR3 is TGCGCCAGCAGCCAAGATAGGCTCATCTCTGGAAACACCATATATTTT. Amino acids: CASSQDRLISGNTIYF. The rearrangement links TRBV4-3 to TRBJ1-3; D gene uncertain. The CDR3 has 16 residues. From germline, CDR1 is LGHNA and CDR2 YSLEER. Trimming cost V 0 bases and J 0 bases, with 9 bases left between them.

The CDR3, as DNA: TGTGCCAGCAGTGAACCGGGACAGGGATATCAGCCCCAGCATTTT. Translating it yields CASSEPGQGYQPQHF. This chain links TRBV25-1 with TRBJ1-5; TRBD1 matches at 9 bases. V lost 2 bases to trimming and J lost 5 bases; unmatched junction nucleotides: 4. Looked up from germline, CDR1 is MGHDK and CDR2 is SYGVNS. There are 15 residues in the CDR3. Using reference TRBV25-1 and TRBJ1-5 for the parts outside the CDR3, the full variable domain is EADIYQTPRYLVIGTGKKITLECSQTMGHDKMYWYQQDPGMELHLIHYSYGVNSTEKGDLSSESTVSRIRTEHFPLTLESARPSHTSQYLCASSEPGQGYQPQHFGDGTRLSIL.

The count of this clone is one. The chain uses TRBV4-1 and TRBJ2-2; D call uncertain. The germline gives CDR1 MGHRA, CDR2 YSYEKL. The CDR3 consists of 16 residues. The ends were cut back, 0 bases at V and 6 bases at J, with 14 bases in the middle. This chain's CDR3 is CASSQDMSSQAGELFF. The CDR3 bases are TGCGCCAGCAGCCAAGATATGTCTTCTCAAGCCGGGGAGCTGTTTTTT.